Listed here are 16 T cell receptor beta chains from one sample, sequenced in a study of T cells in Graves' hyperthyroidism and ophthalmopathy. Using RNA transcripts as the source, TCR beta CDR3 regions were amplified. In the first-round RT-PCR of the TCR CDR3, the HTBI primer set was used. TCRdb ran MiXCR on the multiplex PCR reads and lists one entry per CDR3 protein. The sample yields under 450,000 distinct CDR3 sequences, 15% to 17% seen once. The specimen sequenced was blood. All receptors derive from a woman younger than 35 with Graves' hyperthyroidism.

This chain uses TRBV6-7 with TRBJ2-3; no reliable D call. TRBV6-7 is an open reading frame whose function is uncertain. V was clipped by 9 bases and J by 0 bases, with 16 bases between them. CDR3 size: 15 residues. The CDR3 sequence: CASRRQKLSTDTQYF. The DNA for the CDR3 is TGTGCCAGTCGTAGACAAAAGCTAAGCACAGATACGCAGTATTTT.

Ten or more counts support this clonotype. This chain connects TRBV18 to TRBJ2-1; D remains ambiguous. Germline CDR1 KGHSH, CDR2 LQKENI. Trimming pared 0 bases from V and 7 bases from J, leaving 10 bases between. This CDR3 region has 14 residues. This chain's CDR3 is CASSPPGTLNEQFF. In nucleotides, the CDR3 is TGTGCCAGCTCACCACCTGGAACCCTAAATGAGCAGTTCTTC.

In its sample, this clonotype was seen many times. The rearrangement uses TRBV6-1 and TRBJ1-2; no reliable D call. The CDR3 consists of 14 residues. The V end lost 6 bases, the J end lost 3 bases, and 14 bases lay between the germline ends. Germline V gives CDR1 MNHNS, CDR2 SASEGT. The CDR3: CASRSPGRDYGYTF. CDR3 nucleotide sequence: TGTGCCAGCAGGAGTCCGGGGAGAGACTATGGCTACACCTTC.

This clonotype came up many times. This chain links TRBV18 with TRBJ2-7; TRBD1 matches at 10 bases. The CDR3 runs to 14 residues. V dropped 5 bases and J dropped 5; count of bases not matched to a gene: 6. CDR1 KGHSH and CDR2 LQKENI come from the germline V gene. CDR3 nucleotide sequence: TGTGCCAGCTCATCGACAGGGGGCAGGAACGAGCAGTACTTC. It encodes CASSSTGGRNEQYF.

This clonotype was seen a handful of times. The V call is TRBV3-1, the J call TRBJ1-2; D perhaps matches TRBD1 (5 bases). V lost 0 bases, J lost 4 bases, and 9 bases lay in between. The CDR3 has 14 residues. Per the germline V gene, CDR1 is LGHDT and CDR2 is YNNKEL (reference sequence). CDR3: CASSQDSGGYGYTF. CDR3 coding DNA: TGTGCCAGCAGCCAAGATAGCGGGGGCTATGGCTACACCTTC.

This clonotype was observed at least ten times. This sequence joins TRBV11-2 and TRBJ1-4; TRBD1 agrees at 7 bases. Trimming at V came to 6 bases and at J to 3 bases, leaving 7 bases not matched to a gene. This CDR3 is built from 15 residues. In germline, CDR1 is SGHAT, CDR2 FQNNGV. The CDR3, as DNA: TGTGCCAGCAGACCTCCGGGACAGCCTAATGAAAAACTGTTTTTT. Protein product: CASRPPGQPNEKLFF.

The CDR3: CASSVDRDSYTDTQYF. The CDR3 nucleotides are TGTGCCAGCAGCGTAGATCGGGACTCGTACACAGATACGCAGTATTTT. The chain employs TRBV9 and TRBJ2-3; D is perhaps TRBD2 (6 bases). Germline CDR1 is SGDLS and CDR2 is YYNGEE. The CDR3 contains 16 residues. V dropped 0 bases and J dropped 2 bases, with 13 bases sitting between them.

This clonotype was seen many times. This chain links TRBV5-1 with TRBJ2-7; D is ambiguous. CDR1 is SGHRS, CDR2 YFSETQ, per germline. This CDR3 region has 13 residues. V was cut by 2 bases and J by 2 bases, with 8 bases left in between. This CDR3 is CASSFGSPYEQYF. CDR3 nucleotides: TGCGCCAGCAGCTTCGGCAGTCCCTACGAGCAGTACTTC.

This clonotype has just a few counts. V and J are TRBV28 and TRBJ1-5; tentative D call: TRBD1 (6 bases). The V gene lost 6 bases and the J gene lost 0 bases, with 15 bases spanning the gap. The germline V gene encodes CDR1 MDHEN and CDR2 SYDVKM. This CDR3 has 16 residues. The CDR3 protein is CASSATGRGSNQPQHF. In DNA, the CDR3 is TGTGCCAGCAGCGCTACAGGGCGGGGTAGCAATCAGCCCCAGCATTTT.

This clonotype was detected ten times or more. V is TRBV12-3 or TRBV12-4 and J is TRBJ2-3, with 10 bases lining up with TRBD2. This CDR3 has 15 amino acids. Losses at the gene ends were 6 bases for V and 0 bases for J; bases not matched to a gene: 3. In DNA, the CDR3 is TGTGCCAGCAGCGGACTAGCGGATAGCACAGATACGCAGTATTTT. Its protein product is CASSGLADSTDTQYF.

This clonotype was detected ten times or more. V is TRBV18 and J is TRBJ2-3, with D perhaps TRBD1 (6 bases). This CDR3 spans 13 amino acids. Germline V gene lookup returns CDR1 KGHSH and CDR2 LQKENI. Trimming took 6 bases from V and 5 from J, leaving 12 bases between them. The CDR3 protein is CASSPRGGDTQYF. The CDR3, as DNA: TGTGCCAGCTCCCCTAGAGGGGGAGATACGCAGTATTTT.

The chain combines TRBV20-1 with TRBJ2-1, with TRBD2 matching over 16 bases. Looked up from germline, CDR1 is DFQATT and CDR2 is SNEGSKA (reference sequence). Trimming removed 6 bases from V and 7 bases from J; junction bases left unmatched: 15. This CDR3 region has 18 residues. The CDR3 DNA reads TGCAGTGCAAAACCGGGACTAGCGGGAGGGATAACTATAAATGAGCAGTTCTTC. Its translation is CSAKPGLAGGITINEQFF.

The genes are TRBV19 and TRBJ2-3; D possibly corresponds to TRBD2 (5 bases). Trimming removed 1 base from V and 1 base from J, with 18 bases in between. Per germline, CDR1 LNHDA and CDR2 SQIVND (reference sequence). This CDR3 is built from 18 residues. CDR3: CASSIGFWRTSRTDTQYF. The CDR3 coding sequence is TGTGCCAGTAGTATAGGATTTTGGAGGACGTCTCGCACAGATACGCAGTATTTT.

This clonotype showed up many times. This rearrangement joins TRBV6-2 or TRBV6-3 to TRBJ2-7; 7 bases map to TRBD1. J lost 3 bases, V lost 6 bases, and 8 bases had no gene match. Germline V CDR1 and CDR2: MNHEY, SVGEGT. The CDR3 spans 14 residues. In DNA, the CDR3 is TGTGCCAGCAGCCCCCGACAGGGTCTCTACGAGCAGTACTTC. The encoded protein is CASSPRQGLYEQYF.

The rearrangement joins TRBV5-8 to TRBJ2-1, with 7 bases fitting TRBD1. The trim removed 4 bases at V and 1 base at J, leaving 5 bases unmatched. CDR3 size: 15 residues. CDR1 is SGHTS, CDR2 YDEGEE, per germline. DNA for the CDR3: TGTGCCAGCAGCATACAGGGGACGTCCTACAATGAGCAGTTCTTC. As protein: CASSIQGTSYNEQFF.

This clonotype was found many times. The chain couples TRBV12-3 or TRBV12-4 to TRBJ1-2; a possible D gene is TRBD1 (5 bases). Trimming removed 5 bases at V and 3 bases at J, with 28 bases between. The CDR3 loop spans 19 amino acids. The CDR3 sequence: CASSPFRGREGGPHYGYTF. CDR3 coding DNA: TGTGCCAGCAGTCCATTTCGGGGCAGGGAAGGCGGCCCGCACTATGGCTACACCTTC.